Described below is a single T cell receptor (beta chain) sequence and its context. An amount of RNA that ranged from roughly 0.45 to 1 ug was reverse transcribed with random hexamers. TCRdb used MiXCR to reprocess the immunoSEQ multiplex PCR reads, holding one entry per CDR3 protein. The data hold approximately 150,000 distinct CDR3 sequences, with 85% to 95% observed a single time. This entry is derived from a study of CD8 T cells in Susac syndrome. CD8+ and CD4+ T cells circulating in blood were sequenced for TCR beta. Age- and sex-matched healthy donors served as the control group. Negative isolation was used for CD8+ and CD4+ T cells and FACS enrichment for TEMRA cells. The germline CDR1 and CDR2 sequences are LNHNV and YYDKDF (reference sequence). The CDR3 is 15 amino acids. V lost 2 bases and J lost 5; bases outside the gene matches: 4.

The gene calls are TRBV15 and TRBJ2-2; 8 nucleotides agree with TRBD1. Sequencing input: CD4+ T cells from PBMCs. The TCR comes from a human donor in good health. CDR3 sequence (DNA): TGTGCCACCAGCAGACAGGGGGCGCTTACCGGGGAGCTGTTTTTT. Its translation: CATSRQGALTGELFF. Drawing the rest from reference TRBV15 and TRBJ2-2, the complete variable domain is DAMVIQNPRYQVTQFGKPVTLSCSQTLNHNVMYWYQQKSSQAPKLLFHYYDKDFNNEADTPDNFQSRRPNTSFCFLDIRSPGLGDTAMYLCATSRQGALTGELFFGEGSRLTVL.